This TCR beta chain was captured in a study of OX40 agonist ivuxolimab in advanced cancers. Overall study: Patients were dosed with the agonistic anti-OX40 (CD134) antibody ivuxolimab. Checkpoint inhibitors had been given previously to roughly 36% of patients. Broader study findings: Partial responders dosed at 0.1-3.0 mg/kg displayed clonal expansion ranking among the lowest. The CD4+ and CD8+ T cells in the blood had expanded clonally by week 6 at 0.1 to 3.0 mg/kg.

As regards this clone: Its antigen remains unknown.

The CDR3 is 10 amino acids. Trimming removed 5 bases at V and 8 bases at J, with 5 bases between. CDR1 and CDR2 (germline): SEHNR, FQNEAQ (reference sequence). Measured with immunoSEQ multiplex PCR; TCRdb has only the in-frame clones, and not every one. The sample carries roughly 100,000 clones, around nine tenths recorded once. V and J are TRBV7-9 and TRBJ2-3; no firm D call. The TCR was taken from an adult with an advanced solid tumor such as melanoma, head and neck, liver or kidney cancer. Sample: CD4+ or CD8+ T cells sorted from blood, taken in a trial of the OX40 agonist ivuxolimab. The CDR3 protein is CASSEGTQYF. CDR3 nucleotides: TGTGCCAGCAGCGAAGGTACGCAGTATTTT.